The present entry profiles one T cell receptor beta chain with its context. Its antigen is not known. V lost 3 bases and J lost 2, with 11 bases in between. Germline V gives CDR1 MNHEY, CDR2 SMNVEV (reference sequence). The CDR3 has 14 residues. Primers: 60 Vbeta forward and 13 Jbeta reverse. Sequenced by immunoSEQ multiplex PCR; TCRdb stores in-frame clones only, minus some. Its clone listing holds approximately 120,000 clones. These data originate in a study of cytomegalovirus exposure and HLA in healthy donors. Study results and caveats: 16,951 TCR beta sequences were associated with HLA alleles at 0.05 false discovery rate in a later analysis.

This sequence originates from a man aged 18 to 35 in good health and CMV-seronegative. The V gene is TRBV27, the J gene TRBJ2-7; D perhaps matches TRBD2 (6 bases). The specimen sequenced was PBMCs. In DNA form, the CDR3 reads TGTGCCAGCAGTTTTAGCGGAGGACCCTACGAGCAGTACTTC. This sequence encodes CASSFSGGPYEQYF.